This T cell receptor beta chain originates from a study of yellow fever vaccine responses in identical twins listed by TCRdb under 2018. At the level of the whole study: The study precisely tracked vaccine-responding T cell clones in identical twins. Study-wide conclusions, independent of this receptor: According to the authors, in identical twins the way T cells responded to vaccination appeared partly convergent and partly personalized.

V lost 6 bases and J lost 1 base; the stretch between them is 12 bases long. Taken from the germline V gene (reference sequence), the CDR1 and CDR2 loops are MNHEY and SMNVEV. The CDR3 holds 14 amino acids from the cysteine to the phenylalanine. The retained sequence is limited to the CDR3, 42 bases, with the frame set at the first base. In this sample, this clonotype turned up a few times. Its antigen has not been determined. Base qualities are not at hand, and no much larger clone is one base apart. Libraries were built with RT-PCR. TCRdb lists the instrument as Illumina HiSeq 2500. The public reads were run again by TCRdb, first through fastp at Q25 and then through MiXCR, and only productive beta chains were kept. Each CDR3 protein appears once, grouped with its most common genes and DNA. For this sample the table gives 30,000 to 40,000 distinct CDR3 sequences, of which almost 60% were detected only once. The top ten clones comprise about 4.5% of the sample.

The sequence derives from a woman aged 18-35 years who received the yellow fever vaccine. Donor details come from another sample of the same person, matched by shared clones. This sequence uses TRBV27 and TRBJ1-2; perhaps TRBD1 is the D gene, with 6 bases matching. The sequencing here drew on T cells from blood (PBMCs), unsorted or a sorted subset (not recorded which), taken before or after yellow fever vaccination (not recorded which). The CDR3 region reads CASSPRDNNYGYTF. The DNA is TGTGCCAGCAGCCCCCGGGACAATAACTATGGCTACACCTTC.